This T cell receptor (beta chain) is drawn from a study of T cell responses to AZD1222 COVID-19 vaccine. The length of the CDR3 is 16 residues. Clones were sequenced by immunoSEQ multiplex PCR, and TCRdb holds only the in-frame ones, with some missing. Of more than 100,000 clones in the sample, 85% to 95% were seen once. The rearrangement uses TRBV21-1 and TRBJ2-7. TRBV21-1 represents a pseudogene. The source material was peripheral blood, sampled on day 0 of AZD1222 vaccination. The source of this sequence is an adult in good health. CDR3 DNA sequence: TGTGCCAGCAGCACAGCTCGGACGGGACGGGGCTACGAGCAGTACTTC. It yields the protein CASSTARTGRGYEQYF.